This note documents a single T cell receptor (beta chain) sequence. Its recognized antigen is unknown. Within one base of it there is no much larger clone, and no base qualities were kept. Buffy coats from around 37 blood donors, supplied by the Finnish Red Cross blood service, were used as healthy controls. All TCR-sequenced material derived from peripheral blood: patient blood samples and healthy donor buffy coats. Peripheral blood mononuclear cells were isolated by Ficoll-Hypaque gradient centrifugation. For the healthy controls, CD4+ cells were obtained from buffy coats by magnetic purification. Genomic DNA was extracted using the Gentra Puregene Cell and Tissue kit, and a Qubit 2.0 fluorometer was used to quantify it. The immunoSEQ assay at survey resolution was applied to genomic DNA for sequencing of TCRbeta rearrangements. In the paper's pipeline: In the TCR sequencing data, the lowest productive clonotype frequency that could be detected was 2.59 x 10-5. Analyses included only productive TCRbeta rearrangements, meaning complete and in-frame sequences. Clonality for each sample was calculated as Simpson clonality in the immunoSEQ Analyzer version 3.0. Clones were categorized by frequency as very rare, small, medium, large (1-20%) or hyperexpanded (>20%). OLGA 1.2.3 estimated generation probabilities, VDJtools produced V-gene circos plots, VDJdb was queried for specificities, and GLIPH identified CDR3 motifs. In its TCRdb copy, this immuneACCESS table keeps in-frame sequences only and misses some clones. Where compared with another copy, unresolved V genes explain less than half of these, and the others have no known cause. The D gene and trimming were derived from the DNA, and the V and J assignments and clone size from that table. The sample yields approximately 30,000 clones; roughly 79% were counted once. The ten largest clones capture 4% to 4.5% of the sample.

Spanning cysteine to phenylalanine, the CDR3 consists of 18 amino acids. Left in the record is the CDR3 DNA by itself, 54 bases read in frame from the first base. The germline V gene encodes CDR1 SGHDT and CDR2 YYEEEE. Cut back by 3 bases and 3 bases, the V and J ends lie 24 bases apart. The sample is drawn from a study of STAT5B mutations in CD4+ large granular lymphocyte leukemia (dated 2022 in TCRdb). With respect to the entire study: Among healthy controls, the CDR3 'QG' motif was associated with a particular HLA allele. Flow cytometry on FACSCanto II or FACSVerse confirmed that purified fractions exceeded 95% purity among lymphocytes. TCRbeta repertoires of CD4+ T-cell large granular lymphocyte leukemia patients were compared with those of healthy blood donors. Study-wide conclusions, independent of this receptor: Data were not HLA-matched; higher clonality in CD4+ versus CD8+ T-LGLL could reflect the relatively small sample size. The main leukemic clonotypes were found to be private to each patient, although roughly a quarter of the main leukemic clonotypes were detected at low frequency in the non-leukemic repertoires of other patients. Compared with healthy CD4+ repertoires, CD4-sorted patient repertoires appeared more clonal, and this difference remained even after the putative leukemic clones were removed. TRBV06-family usage was enriched among the top patient clones (8/27) compared with healthy controls (2/35).

The receptor comes from a human donor in good health. The chain couples TRBV5-6 to TRBJ1-2; TRBD1 is a weak D gene call, 6 bases matching. The specimen was CD4+ T cells from blood buffy coats. At the DNA level, the sequence is TGTGCCAGCAGCTCAGTAAAGCGGCAAAGGGGGGGGTACTATGGCTACACCTTC. This sequence encodes CASSSVKRQRGGYYGYTF.